A selection of T cell receptor beta chains follows, all from one sample in a study of T cells in Graves' hyperthyroidism and ophthalmopathy. TCRdb processed the multiplex PCR reads anew with MiXCR; each CDR3 protein has one entry. This sample yields roughly 660,000 distinct CDR3 sequences, of which around a sixth are seen a single time; about 14% belongs to the top ten. Sample: blood. Receptors were obtained from a man aged 50-60 years with Graves' hyperthyroidism. The CDR3 runs from the conserved cysteine through the conserved F or W. A D gene is named only where the DNA matches it firmly. The size field is filled for only some rows; it gives once, few, many or a size class.

DNA: TGCAGTGCTAGCGGCACAAGAAACTCTGGGGCCAACGTCCTGACTTTC
CDR3: CSASGTRNSGANVLTF
D: -
size: -
J: TRBJ2-6
V: TRBV20-1

DNA: TGTGCCACCAGTGGCGGGACAGGGGGCGAGACCCAGTACTTC
CDR3: CATSGGTGGETQYF
D: TRBD1
size: many
J: TRBJ2-5
V: TRBV24-1

DNA: TGCAGCGCCCAAAGCGGGAGTGGGACCGGGGAGCTGTTTTTT
CDR3: CSAQSGSGTGELFF
D: TRBD2
size: -
J: TRBJ2-2
V: TRBV29-1

DNA: TGCGCCAGCAGTGAGTCAGGACCCACAGTGTCAACTAATGAAAAACTGTTTTTT
CDR3: CASSESGPTVSTNEKLFF
D: -
size: few
J: TRBJ1-4
V: TRBV10-2

DNA: TGTGCCTGGCGCAGGACTAGCGGGACTAATGAGCAGTTCTTC
CDR3: CAWRRTSGTNEQFF
D: TRBD2
size: few
J: TRBJ2-1
V: TRBV30

DNA: TGTGCCAGCAGCGCGGATAGACTAGCGGGACTCAATGAGCAGTTCTTC
CDR3: CASSADRLAGLNEQFF
D: TRBD2
size: few
J: TRBJ2-1
V: TRBV9

DNA: TGTGCCACCAGTACAGGGGCTTCCTACAATGAGCAGTTCTTC
CDR3: CATSTGASYNEQFF
D: TRBD1
size: -
J: TRBJ2-1
V: TRBV24-1

DNA: TGTGCCAGCAGTTACTCGAACCTGATGAACACTGAAGCTTTCTTT
CDR3: CASSYSNLMNTEAFF
D: -
size: few
J: TRBJ1-1
V: TRBV6-5

DNA: TGTGCCAGCAGCGACCTTTGGACTAGCGAAAGTAATGAGCAGTTCTTC
CDR3: CASSDLWTSESNEQFF
D: TRBD2
size: many
J: TRBJ2-1
V: TRBV2

DNA: TGCAGCGTTCTACCGAACACCGGGGAGCTGTTTTTT
CDR3: CSVLPNTGELFF
D: -
size: -
J: TRBJ2-2
V: TRBV29-1

DNA: TGTGCCAGCAGCGGAGACGGACTTTCAACGTACGAGCAGTACTTC
CDR3: CASSGDGLSTYEQYF
D: -
size: many
J: TRBJ2-7
V: TRBV9

DNA: TGTGCCAGCAGTTTCCCTAGGGGAACCTTCAGCAATCAGCCCCAGCATTTT
CDR3: CASSFPRGTFSNQPQHF
D: -
size: -
J: TRBJ1-5
V: TRBV28

DNA: TGTGCCAGCAATCCGACAGGGGAGTCCTATGGCTACACCTTC
CDR3: CASNPTGESYGYTF
D: TRBD1
size: many
J: TRBJ1-2
V: TRBV12-3/TRBV12-4

DNA: TGTGCCAGCAGTTTAGCGCTCGTGCAGGGGGTAACCGAGCAGTACTTC
CDR3: CASSLALVQGVTEQYF
D: TRBD1
size: -
J: TRBJ2-7
V: TRBV12-3/TRBV12-4

DNA: TGCAGTGCTAGAGATGGAACAGGAATTGCTAACTATGGCTACACCTTC
CDR3: CSARDGTGIANYGYTF
D: -
size: many
J: TRBJ1-2
V: TRBV20-1

DNA: TGCGCCAGCAGCCTTTTCGAGGGAAACACCATATATTTT
CDR3: CASSLFEGNTIYF
D: -
size: -
J: TRBJ1-3
V: TRBV4-1

DNA: TGTGCCAGCAGACGACTAGCGGACAATGAGCAGTTCTTC
CDR3: CASRRLADNEQFF
D: TRBD2
size: few
J: TRBJ2-1
V: TRBV6-2/TRBV6-3

DNA: TGTGCCAGCAGTACTGACTCTTCGTTGAAGGGGCAAGAGACCCAGTACTTC
CDR3: CASSTDSSLKGQETQYF
D: -
size: few
J: TRBJ2-5
V: TRBV28

DNA: TGTGCCAGCAGTTTAGCTCCGGGACAGATGAACACCGGGGAGCTGTTTTTT
CDR3: CASSLAPGQMNTGELFF
D: TRBD1
size: many
J: TRBJ2-2
V: TRBV12-3/TRBV12-4

DNA: TGTGCCAGCAGCTTCTCTGATTACAAAACCAATGAGCAGTTCTTC
CDR3: CASSFSDYKTNEQFF
D: -
size: many
J: TRBJ2-1
V: TRBV11-2

DNA: TGTGCCAGCACCCCCCCGACTAGCGGGAACTCCTACGAGCAGTACTTC
CDR3: CASTPPTSGNSYEQYF
D: TRBD2
size: many
J: TRBJ2-7
V: TRBV2

DNA: TGTGCCAGCAGTGGGGCGGGAGGCAACATTCAGTACTTC
CDR3: CASSGAGGNIQYF
D: TRBD2
size: many
J: TRBJ2-4
V: TRBV2

DNA: TGTGCCAGCAGCTTAACCGATAACACCGGGGAGCTGTTTTTT
CDR3: CASSLTDNTGELFF
D: -
size: many
J: TRBJ2-2
V: TRBV13

DNA: TGTGCCAGCACCCCGCTGGCGGGGAAGAGTTACACCGGGGAGCTGTTTTTT
CDR3: CASTPLAGKSYTGELFF
D: -
size: -
J: TRBJ2-2
V: TRBV7-2

DNA: TGTGCCAGCGGAGATAGGAGAAAACTGTTTTTT
CDR3: CASGDRRKLFF
D: -
size: -
J: TRBJ1-4
V: TRBV28

DNA: TGTGCCAGCAGCCCCAGGTTCTTGAACGGCTACACCTTC
CDR3: CASSPRFLNGYTF
D: -
size: few
J: TRBJ1-2
V: TRBV5-5

DNA: TGTGCCAGCAGCCGAATCGATACTTGGACAGGCGGGCTAGAGACCCAGTACTTC
CDR3: CASSRIDTWTGGLETQYF
D: TRBD1
size: many
J: TRBJ2-5
V: TRBV11-1

DNA: TGCAGTGCTAGACTGACAAAGTCTACCTACGAGCAGTACTTC
CDR3: CSARLTKSTYEQYF
D: -
size: few
J: TRBJ2-7
V: TRBV20-1

DNA: TGTGCCAGCAGTAAGAGAGAGGGAGGCACAGATACGCAGTATTTT
CDR3: CASSKREGGTDTQYF
D: -
size: few
J: TRBJ2-3
V: TRBV2

DNA: TGCGCCAGCAGCGCCTCAAGGACAGGGTCCCCTAATGAAAAACTGTTTTTT
CDR3: CASSASRTGSPNEKLFF
D: TRBD1
size: -
J: TRBJ1-4
V: TRBV4-3

DNA: TGCGCCAGCAGCTTGAACGGGGGAGAGGGCACTGAAGCTTTCTTT
CDR3: CASSLNGGEGTEAFF
D: -
size: -
J: TRBJ1-1
V: TRBV5-1

DNA: TGTGCCAGCAGTGGAAAGGCATCCTACGAGCAGTACTTC
CDR3: CASSGKASYEQYF
D: -
size: many
J: TRBJ2-7
V: TRBV2

DNA: TGCGCCAGCAGCCAAGATCGAGGGACTAGCGGGTACACCGGGGAGCTGTTTTTT
CDR3: CASSQDRGTSGYTGELFF
D: TRBD2
size: -
J: TRBJ2-2
V: TRBV4-1

DNA: TGTGCCTGGGTTCTTCCGGGACAGGCACATAATTCACCCCTCCACTTT
CDR3: CAWVLPGQAHNSPLHF
D: TRBD1
size: many
J: TRBJ1-6
V: TRBV30

DNA: TGCGCCAGCAGCGTGTCGACAGGTCGGACAGATACGCAGTATTTT
CDR3: CASSVSTGRTDTQYF
D: -
size: many
J: TRBJ2-3
V: TRBV5-1

DNA: TGTGCCAGCAGTGAAGTGGCGGGGTACAATGAGCAGTTCTTC
CDR3: CASSEVAGYNEQFF
D: -
size: few
J: TRBJ2-1
V: TRBV25-1

DNA: TGTGCCAGCAGCTTCAGGACAGGGAGGGAGCAGTACTTC
CDR3: CASSFRTGREQYF
D: TRBD1
size: few
J: TRBJ2-7
V: TRBV7-8

DNA: TGTGCCAGCAGTTACCGGGAGGCAGATACGCAGTATTTT
CDR3: CASSYREADTQYF
D: TRBD2
size: many
J: TRBJ2-3
V: TRBV27

DNA: TGTGCCAGCATTGGGGGACTAGCGGCAGATACGCAGTATTTT
CDR3: CASIGGLAADTQYF
D: TRBD2
size: many
J: TRBJ2-3
V: TRBV2

DNA: TGTGTCAGCAGCTTACCTATCCGGGAGGAAGCGAACACCGGGGAGCTGTTTTTT
CDR3: CVSSLPIREEANTGELFF
D: TRBD2
size: few
J: TRBJ2-2
V: TRBV7-9

DNA: TGTGCCAGCAGTTTATTGGAGGGGACCTCCTACGAGCAGTACTTC
CDR3: CASSLLEGTSYEQYF
D: -
size: many
J: TRBJ2-7
V: TRBV28

DNA: TGCAGTGCTAGAGATGCCGACCGTTTTCTGGAGACCCAGTACTTC
CDR3: CSARDADRFLETQYF
D: -
size: many
J: TRBJ2-5
V: TRBV20-1

DNA: TGTGCCAGCTTTCGAGGTAGCCTTAATAACTCCCCCTACGAGCAGTACTTC
CDR3: CASFRGSLNNSPYEQYF
D: -
size: -
J: TRBJ2-7
V: TRBV7-2

DNA: TGTGCCAGCACGGCGATTGAAATAGAAGAGACCCAGTACTTC
CDR3: CASTAIEIEETQYF
D: -
size: many
J: TRBJ2-5
V: TRBV7-9

DNA: TGCAGTGCCAGACTAGCGGGAGGGCGTACGCAGTATTTT
CDR3: CSARLAGGRTQYF
D: TRBD2
size: few
J: TRBJ2-3
V: TRBV20-1

DNA: TGCAGTGCTAGAGGGGAGGCAGGGGTCGGGAATCAGCCCCAGCATTTT
CDR3: CSARGEAGVGNQPQHF
D: -
size: -
J: TRBJ1-5
V: TRBV20-1

DNA: TGTGCCAGCAGCTTATCAATGGTATACGAGCAGTACTTC
CDR3: CASSLSMVYEQYF
D: -
size: many
J: TRBJ2-7
V: TRBV11-1

DNA: TGTGCCAGCAGTACCCAGGCGAATCAGCCCCAGCATTTT
CDR3: CASSTQANQPQHF
D: -
size: many
J: TRBJ1-5
V: TRBV6-2/TRBV6-3

DNA: TGTGCCAGCAGTGAATTTGGGACAGCTAACTATGGCTACACCTTC
CDR3: CASSEFGTANYGYTF
D: TRBD1
size: few
J: TRBJ1-2
V: TRBV6-1

DNA: TGTGCCACCAGCAAAGATAGGTGGTCACACAATGAGCAGTTCTTC
CDR3: CATSKDRWSHNEQFF
D: -
size: -
J: TRBJ2-1
V: TRBV15

DNA: TGTGCCAGCAGCTTAGTGGGGGGGCTAGATACGCAGTATTTT
CDR3: CASSLVGGLDTQYF
D: -
size: -
J: TRBJ2-3
V: TRBV7-2

DNA: TGTGCCAGCAGCCAAGCGAATTTGTACGAGCAGTACTTC
CDR3: CASSQANLYEQYF
D: -
size: -
J: TRBJ2-7
V: TRBV3-1

DNA: TGTGCCAGCAGAGACAGTGAGCAGTTCTTC
CDR3: CASRDSEQFF
D: -
size: many
J: TRBJ2-1
V: TRBV2

DNA: TGTGCCAGCAGTCCCGGGGGGGTTGGCTACACCTTC
CDR3: CASSPGGVGYTF
D: -
size: -
J: TRBJ1-2
V: TRBV12-3/TRBV12-4

DNA: TGTGCCAGCAGCCAAGATCGTAGCTCCTACAATGAGCAGTTCTTC
CDR3: CASSQDRSSYNEQFF
D: -
size: -
J: TRBJ2-1
V: TRBV4-2